This passage covers 32 T cell receptor beta chains from one sample sequenced in a study of blood T cell repertoires in COVID-19. The assay was immunoSEQ multiplex PCR, and TCRdb's table has in-frame clones only and misses some. This sample has 200,000 to 300,000 clones; approximately 90% occur once, and the top ten carry 3.7%. Material: peripheral blood. Receptors originate from a woman in her thirties or forties with acute or convalescent COVID-19.

Comment on this clone: Distinct nucleotide sequences in the sample also encode this CDR3. This chain uses TRBV9 with TRBJ1-5, with D possibly being TRBD1 (5 bases). CDR1 and CDR2 (germline): SGDLS, YYNGEE. Trimming removed 0 bases at V and 2 bases at J, with 6 bases between. The CDR3 extends over 14 amino acids. Here the CDR3 reads CASSVGGGNQPQHF. CDR3 in DNA: TGTGCCAGCAGCGTAGGGGGGGGCAATCAGCCCCAGCATTTT.

V gene TRBV4-1 combines with J gene TRBJ1-1; D possibly corresponds to TRBD1 (6 bases). The CDR3 is 15 residues long. CDR1 is MGHRA and CDR2 is YSYEKL in the germline V gene. V dropped 3 bases and J dropped 2 bases, with 13 bases sitting between them. The CDR3 loop reads CASSQRDKLNTEAFF. The CDR3 coding sequence is TGCGCCAGCAGCCAGAGGGACAAGTTAAACACTGAAGCTTTCTTT.

The V gene is TRBV6-6, the J gene TRBJ2-7; TRBD1 matches 9 bases. Per the germline V gene, CDR1 is MNHNY and CDR2 is SVGAGI (reference sequence). This CDR3 is built from 16 residues. Trimming removed 5 bases from V and 9 bases from J; junction bases left unmatched: 17. CDR3 sequence: CASSPPQGAPFIGQYV. CDR3 bases: TGTGCCAGCAGTCCGCCACAGGGGGCCCCGTTTATTGGGCAGTACGTC.

J is TRBJ1-5 and V is TRBV4-1; TRBD1 aligns across 7 bases. The CDR3 is 13 amino acids. Losses at the gene ends were 1 base for V and 7 bases for J; bases not matched to a gene: 1. Germline CDR1 is MGHRA and CDR2 is YSYEKL. CDR3 residues: CASSQGQGQPQHF. The CDR3 DNA reads as TGCGCCAGCAGCCAAGGACAGGGCCAGCCCCAGCATTTT.

The chain links TRBV5-1 to TRBJ2-3; 11 bases are a match to TRBD2. This CDR3 is built from 15 residues. V was pared by 3 bases and J by 0 bases, with 0 bases of the junction left unmatched. Per germline, CDR1 SGHRS and CDR2 YFSETQ. In nucleotides, the CDR3 is TGCGCCAGCAGCTGGACTAGCGGGAGCACAGATACGCAGTATTTT. Translated, it gives CASSWTSGSTDTQYF. The full variable domain, its missing parts supplied by reference TRBV5-1 and TRBJ2-3, is KAGVTQTPRYLIKTRGQQVTLSCSPISGHRSVSWYQQTPGQGLQFLFEYFSETQRNKGNFPGRFSGRQFSNSRSEMNVSTLELGDSALYLCASSWTSGSTDTQYFGPGTRLTVL.

In this sample, this clone turned up once. This sample includes further DNA sequences coding for the same CDR3. This chain uses TRBV9 with TRBJ1-1; perhaps TRBD1 as D (6 bases). Trimming left V 2 bases short and J 0 bases short, with 11 bases between. This CDR3 spans 15 amino acids. Germline CDR1 is SGDLS and CDR2 is YYNGEE. This CDR3 is CASSVGAGLNTEAFF. As DNA, the CDR3 is TGTGCCAGCAGCGTGGGGGCCGGGTTGAACACTGAAGCTTTCTTT.

The rearrangement uses TRBV9 and TRBJ1-5; 9 bases are shared with TRBD1. Germline values: CDR1 SGDLS, CDR2 YYNGEE. This CDR3 comprises 14 residues. V lost 3 bases, J lost 5 bases, and 3 bases stayed unmatched. The CDR3 nucleotides read TGTGCCAGCAGCGCCGGGACAGGGTATCAGCCCCAGCATTTT. Residues: CASSAGTGYQPQHF.

The genes are TRBV29-1 and TRBJ2-3, with 7 bases aligning to TRBD2. Trimming took 6 bases from V and 1 from J; bases not matched to a gene: 13. The CDR3 extends over 16 amino acids. In germline, CDR1 is SQVTM, CDR2 ANQGSEA. CDR3 DNA: TGCAGCGTCCCCCGGGGGGAGGGGAACCGCACAGATACGCAGTATTTT. It encodes CSVPRGEGNRTDTQYF.

This clone appeared a single time. The chain uses TRBV12-3 or TRBV12-4 and TRBJ1-1, with D unclear. Trimming took off 5 bases at V and 4 bases at J, with 8 bases between the two ends. This CDR3 has 12 amino acids. The CDR3 reads CASSPAGTEAFF. DNA for the CDR3: TGTGCCAGCAGTCCGGCGGGCACTGAAGCTTTCTTT.

This clone was seen only once. The chain employs TRBV6-5 and TRBJ1-2; TRBD1 might be the D (5 bases). Trimming removed 7 bases at V and 8 bases at J, with 17 bases between. CDR1 and CDR2 from the germline V gene are MNHEY and SVGAGI. This CDR3 is built from 13 residues. The CDR3, as DNA: TGTGCCAGCACTACGCCTTTAGGGGAAGGCTACACCTTC. Translated, it gives CASTTPLGEGYTF.

V is TRBV19 and J is TRBJ2-1; 13 bases agree with TRBD2. The CDR3 sequence is 14 residues long. V lost 6 bases, J lost 5 bases, and 1 base stayed unmatched. From germline, CDR1 is LNHDA and CDR2 SQIVND (reference sequence). CDR3 in DNA: TGTGCCAGTAGGGGACTAGCGGGGAACAATGAGCAGTTCTTC. It encodes CASRGLAGNNEQFF. Complete variable domain (other parts from reference TRBV19 and TRBJ2-1): DGGITQSPKYLFRKEGQNVTLSCEQNLNHDAMYWYRQDPGQGLRLIYYSQIVNDFQKGDIAEGYSVSREKKESFPLTVTSAQKNPTAFYLCASRGLAGNNEQFFGPGTRLTVL.

This rearrangement joins TRBV6-5 to TRBJ2-7, with 9 bases that match TRBD2. Losses at the gene ends were 5 bases for V and 2 bases for J; bases not matched to a gene: 7. Per the germline V gene, CDR1 is MNHEY and CDR2 is SVGAGI. This CDR3 region has 15 residues. The CDR3 bases are TGTGCCAGCAGTCAGCACAGCGGGGGGCCCTACGAGCAGTACGTC. Translating it yields CASSQHSGGPYEQYV.

This chain joins TRBV19 and TRBJ2-1; 7 nucleotides agree with TRBD1. Germline assignment: CDR1 LNHDA and CDR2 SQIVND (reference sequence). The CDR3 totals 17 residues. J lost 6 bases, V lost 5 bases, and 16 bases had no gene match. The CDR3 here is CASSLAQDRRRGNEQFF. The CDR3 DNA reads TGTGCCAGTAGTCTCGCGCAGGACAGGAGGCGCGGCAATGAGCAGTTCTTC.

The chain employs TRBV9 and TRBJ1-1; 7 bases line up with TRBD1. CDR3 length equals 15 residues. Germline V gene lookup returns CDR1 SGDLS and CDR2 YYNGEE. Trimming removed 1 base from V and 3 bases from J; junction bases left unmatched: 6. The CDR3 DNA sequence: TGTGCCAGCAGCGTATTCGGGACAGCGGACACTGAAGCTTTCTTT. Translated: CASSVFGTADTEAFF.

This chain joins TRBV12-5 and TRBJ2-3; D possibly corresponds to TRBD1 (5 bases). V lost 3 bases and J lost 4, with 14 bases in between. The germline V gene encodes CDR1 LGHNT and CDR2 FRNRAP. The CDR3 length is 15 residues. The CDR3 DNA reads TGTGCTAGTGGTTTAATCCTTCAGGGCCCAGATACGCAGTATTTT. Translated: CASGLILQGPDTQYF. The variable domain in full, completed from reference TRBV12-5 and TRBJ2-3, reads DARVTQTPRHKVTEMGQEVTMRCQPILGHNTVFWYRQTMMQGLELLAYFRNRAPLDDSGMPKDRFSAEMPDATLATLKIQPSEPRDSAVYFCASGLILQGPDTQYFGPGTRLTVL.

The rearrangement uses TRBV5-1 and TRBJ1-2; 7 nucleotides match TRBD1. This CDR3 is 15 amino acids long. Germline loops: CDR1 SGHRS, CDR2 YFSETQ. V trimming: 4 bases; J trimming: 4 bases; junction bases outside the gene matches: 10. The DNA of the CDR3 is TGCGCCAGCAGCGGCGGACAGGTTGGAGGCTATGGCTACACCTTC. Amino acids: CASSGGQVGGYGYTF.

J is TRBJ1-3 and V is TRBV3-1 (or the pseudogene TRBV3-2); no reliable D call. There are 14 residues in the CDR3. Germline CDR1 LGHDT, CDR2 YNNKEL (reference sequence). Trimming stripped 4 bases from V and 0 bases from J, with 7 bases between. CDR3 sequence reads: CASSLQYSGNTIYF. CDR3 bases: TGTGCCAGCAGCCTCCAGTACTCTGGAAACACCATATATTTT.

This rearrangement joins TRBV5-8 to TRBJ1-2, with D tentatively TRBD1 (5 bases). Germline-derived CDR1 and CDR2 are SGHTS and YDEGEE. Trimming left V 5 bases short and J 7 bases short, with 18 bases between. This CDR3 spans 14 amino acids. Written as DNA, the CDR3 is TGTGCCAGCAGGAACGCCGGGACTGGGGTTGGCTACACCTTC. Protein product: CASRNAGTGVGYTF.

The rearrangement links TRBV5-8 to TRBJ1-2, with 9 bases that match TRBD1. The J segment lost 5 bases and the V segment lost 3 bases, leaving 5 bases of the junction unmatched. Germline V gene sequence: CDR1 SGHTS, CDR2 YDEGEE. The CDR3 loop spans 14 amino acids. The chain's CDR3 is CASSSDRGVYGYTF. Here the CDR3 DNA reads TGTGCCAGCAGCTCGGACAGGGGAGTTTATGGCTACACCTTC.

The CDR3 DNA sequence: TGTGCCAGCAGCACGGGACAGGGCTCAACTAATGAAAAACTGTTTTTT. Its translation: CASSTGQGSTNEKLFF. This rearrangement joins TRBV9 to TRBJ1-4; 9 nucleotides agree with TRBD1. Looked up from germline, CDR1 is SGDLS and CDR2 is YYNGEE. V shed 4 bases and J 0 bases; nucleotides not matched to a gene: 4. The CDR3 consists of 16 residues.

V usage is TRBV5-1 and J usage is TRBJ1-3; the D is unclear. Trimming stripped 7 bases from V and 8 bases from J, with 16 bases between. This CDR3 is 13 amino acids long. Germline-derived CDR1 and CDR2 are SGHRS and YFSETQ. The CDR3 loop is CASSGENSYTIYF. Here the CDR3 DNA reads TGCGCCAGCTCTGGGGAGAATTCTTACACCATATATTTT.

The V and J genes are TRBV29-1 and TRBJ1-2; maybe TRBD1 (6 bases). CDR1 is SQVTM, CDR2 ANQGSEA, per germline. The CDR3 contains 17 residues. Deletions cut 7 bases from V and 7 bases from J, with 31 bases between. The CDR3 region has the DNA TGCAGCGCAGAAGGTTTCGGGCTAGAAACAGGGCCGGGTGGCTACACCTTC. It specifies CSAEGFGLETGPGGYTF. The whole variable domain, filled in from reference TRBV29-1 and TRBJ1-2, reads SAVISQKPSRDICQRGTSLTIQCQVDSQVTMMFWYRQQPGQSLTLIATANQGSEATYESGFVIDKFPISRPNLTFSTLTVSNMSPEDSSIYLCSAEGFGLETGPGGYTFGSGTRLTVV.

The chain couples TRBV29-1 to TRBJ1-1, with TRBD1 identical over 10 bases. The germline CDR1 and CDR2 sequences are SQVTM and ANQGSEA. The junction had 6 bases not matched to a gene; V was cut back by 6 bases and J by 8 bases. The CDR3 runs to 12 residues. The CDR3 region has the DNA TGCAGCGTCCGACAGGGGGCAGGGGAAGCTTTCTTT. The encoded protein is CSVRQGAGEAFF. The whole variable domain, remainder taken from reference TRBV29-1 and TRBJ1-1, is SAVISQKPSRDICQRGTSLTIQCQVDSQVTMMFWYRQQPGQSLTLIATANQGSEATYESGFVIDKFPISRPNLTFSTLTVSNMSPEDSSIYLCSVRQGAGEAFFGQGTRLTVV.

The chain combines TRBV24-1 with TRBJ2-5; 12 bases match TRBD2. Trimming removed 3 bases from V and 3 bases from J; junction bases left unmatched: 4. The CDR3 sequence is 16 residues long. In germline, CDR1 is KGHDR, CDR2 SFDVKD. This chain's CDR3 is CATSDPLAGGEETQYF. CDR3 nucleotides: TGTGCCACCAGTGATCCCCTAGCGGGGGGGGAAGAGACCCAGTACTTC.

In this sample, this clone turned up a few times. This chain connects TRBV15 to TRBJ2-7; D is unresolved. Germline V gene sequence: CDR1 LNHNV, CDR2 YYDKDF (reference sequence). The CDR3 runs 14 residues. The germline V and J ends were trimmed by 0 bases and 6 bases, with 12 bases remaining between them. DNA for the CDR3: TGTGCCACCAGCAGAGATCCCTTTTTCGGCGAGCAGTACGTC. Translated, it gives CATSRDPFFGEQYV.

The V gene is TRBV12-3 or TRBV12-4, the J gene TRBJ1-2; D is unresolved. The CDR3 is 12 amino acids. V shed 5 bases and J shed 2 bases, with 6 bases lying between them. The DNA for the CDR3 is TGTGCCAGCAGTGATAGAAACTATGGCTACACCTTC. Its protein is CASSDRNYGYTF.

The chain employs TRBV11-2 and TRBJ1-1, with 7 bases lining up with TRBD1. Unmatched junction bases numbered 4, after V lost 4 bases and J lost 2 bases. Germline V lookup: CDR1 SGHAT, CDR2 FQNNGV. The CDR3 is 14 amino acids. CDR3 loop: CASSSGQANTEAFF. Here the CDR3 DNA reads TGTGCCAGCAGCTCAGGACAGGCCAACACTGAAGCTTTCTTT.

The gene calls are TRBV4-2 and TRBJ2-2; tentative D call: TRBD2 (5 bases). The CDR3 totals 14 residues. The germline V gene has CDR1 LGHNA and CDR2 YNFKEQ. The V gene lost 0 bases and the J gene lost 4 bases, with 6 bases spanning the gap. DNA of the CDR3: TGTGCCAGCAGCCAAGAACTAGGCACCGGGGAGCTGTTTTTT. This sequence encodes CASSQELGTGELFF.

On this clone itself: A read error may account for a junction end that differs from germline. This chain uses TRBV4-1 with TRBJ1-1; possible D gene TRBD1, 6 bases. The germline gives CDR1 MGHRA, CDR2 YSYEKL. The CDR3 spans 12 residues. This chain's CDR3 is CASSQAGVSRIF. CDR3 nucleotide sequence: TGCGCCAGCAGCCAAGCAGGGGTTAGCCGGATTTTT.

V is TRBV7-3 and J is TRBJ2-3; 7 nucleotides line up with TRBD2. The V and J ends lost 5 bases and 1 base, in that order; junction bases with no gene match: 12. This CDR3 contains 17 residues. Germline V gives CDR1 SGHTA, CDR2 FQGTGA. This chain's CDR3 is CASSLQRGLVGTDTQYF. The DNA for the CDR3 is TGTGCCAGCAGCCTCCAGCGGGGCCTCGTGGGCACAGATACGCAGTATTTT. Drawing the rest from reference TRBV7-3 and TRBJ2-3, the complete variable domain is GAGVSQTPSNKVTEKGKYVELRCDPISGHTALYWYRQSLGQGPEFLIYFQGTGAADDSGLPNDRFFAVRPEGSVSTLKIQRTERGDSAVYLCASSLQRGLVGTDTQYFGPGTRLTVL.

The chain recombines TRBV25-1 with TRBJ2-3; 15 bases are shared with TRBD2. V was pared by 6 bases and J by 2 bases, with 9 bases of the junction left unmatched. Germline CDR1 reads MGHDK; CDR2 reads SYGVNS. This CDR3 has 18 amino acids. The CDR3 here is CASSPPGLAGGNTDTQYF. For the CDR3, the DNA is TGTGCCAGCAGCCCACCTGGACTAGCGGGGGGGAACACAGATACGCAGTATTTT.

The chain is built from TRBV9 and TRBJ1-2; 8 nucleotides align to TRBD1. The CDR3 spans 14 residues. Germline V gene data show CDR1 as SGDLS and CDR2 as YYNGEE. Germline trimming cut 6 bases from V and 4 bases from J; bases unmatched to any gene: 8. The CDR3 DNA sequence: TGTGCCAGCACCAGAACTGGGACAGGCTATGGCTACACCTTC. Its translation is CASTRTGTGYGYTF.